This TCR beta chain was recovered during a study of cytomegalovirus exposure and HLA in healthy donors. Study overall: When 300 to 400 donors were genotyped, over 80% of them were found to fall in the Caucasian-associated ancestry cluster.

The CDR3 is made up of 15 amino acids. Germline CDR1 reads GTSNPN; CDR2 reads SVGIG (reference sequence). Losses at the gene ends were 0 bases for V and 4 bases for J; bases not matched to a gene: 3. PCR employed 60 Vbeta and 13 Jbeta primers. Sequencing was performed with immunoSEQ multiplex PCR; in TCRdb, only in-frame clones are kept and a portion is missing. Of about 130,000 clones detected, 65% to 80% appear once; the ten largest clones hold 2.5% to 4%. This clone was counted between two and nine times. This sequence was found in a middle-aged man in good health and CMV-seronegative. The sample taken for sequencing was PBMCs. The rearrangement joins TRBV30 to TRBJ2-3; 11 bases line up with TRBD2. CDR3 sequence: CAWSVLAGVADTQYF. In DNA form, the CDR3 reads TGTGCCTGGAGTGTACTAGCGGGAGTCGCAGATACGCAGTATTTT.